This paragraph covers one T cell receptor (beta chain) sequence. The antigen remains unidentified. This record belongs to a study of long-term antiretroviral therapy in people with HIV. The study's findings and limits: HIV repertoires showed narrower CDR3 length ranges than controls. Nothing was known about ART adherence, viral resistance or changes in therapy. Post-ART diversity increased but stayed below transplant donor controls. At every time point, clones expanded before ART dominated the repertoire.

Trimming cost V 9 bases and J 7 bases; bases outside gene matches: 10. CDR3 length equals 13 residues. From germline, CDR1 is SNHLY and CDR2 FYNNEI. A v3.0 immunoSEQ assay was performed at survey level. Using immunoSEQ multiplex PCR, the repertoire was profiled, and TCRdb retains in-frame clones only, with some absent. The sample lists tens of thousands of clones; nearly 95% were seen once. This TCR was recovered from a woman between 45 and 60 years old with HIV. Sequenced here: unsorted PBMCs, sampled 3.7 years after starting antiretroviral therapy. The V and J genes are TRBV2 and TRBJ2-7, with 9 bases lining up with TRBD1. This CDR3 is CASAGTGNFEQYF. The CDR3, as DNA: TGTGCCAGTGCCGGGACAGGGAACTTTGAGCAGTACTTC.